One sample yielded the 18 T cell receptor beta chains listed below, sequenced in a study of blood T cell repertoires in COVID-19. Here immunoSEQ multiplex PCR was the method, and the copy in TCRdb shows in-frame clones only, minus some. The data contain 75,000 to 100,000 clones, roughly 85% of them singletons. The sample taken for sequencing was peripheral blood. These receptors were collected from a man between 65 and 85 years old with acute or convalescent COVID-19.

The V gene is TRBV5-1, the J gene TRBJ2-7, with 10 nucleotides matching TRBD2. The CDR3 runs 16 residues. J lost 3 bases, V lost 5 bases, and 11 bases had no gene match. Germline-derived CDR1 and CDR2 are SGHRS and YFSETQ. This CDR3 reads CASRLDSGGTNYEQYF. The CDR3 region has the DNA TGCGCCAGCAGACTTGATAGCGGGGGGACTAACTACGAGCAGTACTTC.

The CDR3 spells CASRVGSSYNSPLHF. The DNA of the CDR3 is TGCGCCAGCAGAGTCGGGAGCTCCTATAATTCACCCCTCCACTTT. The gene calls are TRBV5-1 and TRBJ1-6, with D hard to call. The CDR3 has 15 residues. Trimming cost V 5 bases and J 0 bases, with 9 bases left between them. From germline, CDR1 is SGHRS and CDR2 YFSETQ.

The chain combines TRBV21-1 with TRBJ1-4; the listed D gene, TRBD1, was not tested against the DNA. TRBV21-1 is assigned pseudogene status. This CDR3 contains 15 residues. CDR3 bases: TGTGCCAGCAGCACCCGACAGGGAGAGTGTGAAAAACTGTTTTTT. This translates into CASSTRQGECEKLFF.

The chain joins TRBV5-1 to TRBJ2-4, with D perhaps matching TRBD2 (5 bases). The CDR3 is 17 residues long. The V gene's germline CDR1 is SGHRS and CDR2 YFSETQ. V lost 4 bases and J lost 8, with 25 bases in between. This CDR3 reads CASSALGGLSGSDIQYF. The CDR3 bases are TGCGCCAGCAGCGCACTCGGAGGCCTCTCCGGGTCGGACATTCAGTACTTC.

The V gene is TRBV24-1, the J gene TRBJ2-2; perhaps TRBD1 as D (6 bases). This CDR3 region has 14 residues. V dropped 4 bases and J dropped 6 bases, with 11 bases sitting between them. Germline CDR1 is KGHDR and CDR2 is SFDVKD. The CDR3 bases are TGTGCCACCAGTGAAACAGGGAAACCCGGGGAGCTGTTTTTT. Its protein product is CATSETGKPGELFF.

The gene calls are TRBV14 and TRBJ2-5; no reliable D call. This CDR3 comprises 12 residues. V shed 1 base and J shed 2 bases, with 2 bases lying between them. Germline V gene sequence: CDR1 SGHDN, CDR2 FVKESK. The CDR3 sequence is CASSQVQETQYF. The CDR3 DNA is TGTGCCAGCAGCCAAGTACAAGAGACCCAGTACTTC.

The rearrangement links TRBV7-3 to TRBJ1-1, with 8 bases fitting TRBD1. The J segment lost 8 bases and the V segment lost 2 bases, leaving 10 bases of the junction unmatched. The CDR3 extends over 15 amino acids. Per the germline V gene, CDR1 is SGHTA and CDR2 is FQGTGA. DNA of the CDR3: TGTGCCAGCAGCTTAGTGGCAGGGGGCTATTCCGAAGCTTTCTTT. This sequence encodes CASSLVAGGYSEAFF.

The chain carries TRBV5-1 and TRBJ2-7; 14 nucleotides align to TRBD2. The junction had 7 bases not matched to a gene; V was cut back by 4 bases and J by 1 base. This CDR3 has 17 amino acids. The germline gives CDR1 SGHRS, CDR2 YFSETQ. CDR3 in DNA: TGCGCCAGCAGCCCGGGACTAGCGGGGGCGGTGTCCTACGAGCAGTACGTC. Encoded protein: CASSPGLAGAVSYEQYV.

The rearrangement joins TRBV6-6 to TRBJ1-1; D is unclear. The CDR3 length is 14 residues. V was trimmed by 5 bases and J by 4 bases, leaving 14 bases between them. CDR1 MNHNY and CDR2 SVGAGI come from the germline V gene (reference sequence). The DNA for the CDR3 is TGTGCCAGCAGTCTTACAAGCCGGGGCACTGAAGCTTTCTTT. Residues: CASSLTSRGTEAFF.

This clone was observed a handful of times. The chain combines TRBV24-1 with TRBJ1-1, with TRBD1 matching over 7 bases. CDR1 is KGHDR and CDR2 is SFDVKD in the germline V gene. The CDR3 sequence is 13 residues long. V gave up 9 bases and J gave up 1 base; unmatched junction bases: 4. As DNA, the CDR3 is TGTGCCACCCTGGCAGGGGGGAACACTGAAGCTTTCTTT. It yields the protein CATLAGGNTEAFF.

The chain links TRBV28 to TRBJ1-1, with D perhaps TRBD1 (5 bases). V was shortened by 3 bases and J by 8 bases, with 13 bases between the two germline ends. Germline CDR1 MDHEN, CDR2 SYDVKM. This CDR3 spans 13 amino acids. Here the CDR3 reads CASSLAGSGEAFF. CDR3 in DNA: TGTGCCAGCAGTTTGGCAGGGTCTGGGGAAGCTTTCTTT.

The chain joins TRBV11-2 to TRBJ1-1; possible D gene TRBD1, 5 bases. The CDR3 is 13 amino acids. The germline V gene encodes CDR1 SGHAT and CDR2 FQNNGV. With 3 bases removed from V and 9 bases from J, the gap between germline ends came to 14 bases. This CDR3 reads CASSFEGVGKAFF. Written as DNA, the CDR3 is TGTGCCAGCAGCTTTGAAGGGGTTGGGAAAGCTTTCTTT.

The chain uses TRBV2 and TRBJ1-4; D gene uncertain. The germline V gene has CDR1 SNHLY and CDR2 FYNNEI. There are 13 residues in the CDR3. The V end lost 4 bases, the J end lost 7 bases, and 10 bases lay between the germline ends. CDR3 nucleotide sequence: TGTGCCAGCAGTGCAGGTAGTGGTGAAAAACTGTTTTTT. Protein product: CASSAGSGEKLFF. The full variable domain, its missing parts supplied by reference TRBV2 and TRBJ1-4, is EPEVTQTPSHQVTQMGQEVILRCVPISNHLYFYWYRQILGQKVEFLVSFYNNEISEKSEIFDDQFSVERPDGSNFTLKIRSTKLEDSAMYFCASSAGSGEKLFFGSGTQLSVL.

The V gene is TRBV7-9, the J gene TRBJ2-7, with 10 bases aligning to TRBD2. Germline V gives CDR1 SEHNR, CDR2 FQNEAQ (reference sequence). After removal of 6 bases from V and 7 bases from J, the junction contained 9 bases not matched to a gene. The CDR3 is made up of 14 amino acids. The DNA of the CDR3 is TGTGCCAGCAGGAGAAGCGGGGGGGCGCAAGAGCAGTACTTC. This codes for CASRRSGGAQEQYF.

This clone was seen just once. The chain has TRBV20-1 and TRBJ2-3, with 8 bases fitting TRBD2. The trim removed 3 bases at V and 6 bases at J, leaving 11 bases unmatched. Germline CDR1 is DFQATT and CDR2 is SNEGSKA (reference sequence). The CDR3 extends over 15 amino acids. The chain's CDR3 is CSASERTSPSDTQYF. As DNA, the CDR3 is TGCAGTGCTAGTGAACGGACTAGCCCCAGCGATACGCAGTATTTT.

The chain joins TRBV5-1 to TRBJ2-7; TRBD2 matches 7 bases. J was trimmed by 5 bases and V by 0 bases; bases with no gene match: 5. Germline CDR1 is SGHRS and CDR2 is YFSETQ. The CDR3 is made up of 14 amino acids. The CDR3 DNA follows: TGCGCCAGCAGCTTGGATCCAGGGAGGGACGAGCAGTACTTC. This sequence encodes CASSLDPGRDEQYF.

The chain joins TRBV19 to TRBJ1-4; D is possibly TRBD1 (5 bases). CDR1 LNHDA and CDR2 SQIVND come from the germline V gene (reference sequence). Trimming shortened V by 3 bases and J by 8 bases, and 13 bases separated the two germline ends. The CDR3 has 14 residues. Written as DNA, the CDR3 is TGTGCCAGTAGTATGGGCAGGGAGGGAGAAAAACTGTTTTTT. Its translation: CASSMGREGEKLFF.

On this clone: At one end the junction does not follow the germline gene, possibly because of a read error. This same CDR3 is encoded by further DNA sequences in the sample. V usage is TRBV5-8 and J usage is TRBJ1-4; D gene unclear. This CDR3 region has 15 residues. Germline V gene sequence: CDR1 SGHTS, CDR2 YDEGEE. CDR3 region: CASSLEASHPNGLFF. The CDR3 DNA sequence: TGCGCCAGCAGCTTGGAAGCAAGCCATCCCAATGGACTGTTTTTT.